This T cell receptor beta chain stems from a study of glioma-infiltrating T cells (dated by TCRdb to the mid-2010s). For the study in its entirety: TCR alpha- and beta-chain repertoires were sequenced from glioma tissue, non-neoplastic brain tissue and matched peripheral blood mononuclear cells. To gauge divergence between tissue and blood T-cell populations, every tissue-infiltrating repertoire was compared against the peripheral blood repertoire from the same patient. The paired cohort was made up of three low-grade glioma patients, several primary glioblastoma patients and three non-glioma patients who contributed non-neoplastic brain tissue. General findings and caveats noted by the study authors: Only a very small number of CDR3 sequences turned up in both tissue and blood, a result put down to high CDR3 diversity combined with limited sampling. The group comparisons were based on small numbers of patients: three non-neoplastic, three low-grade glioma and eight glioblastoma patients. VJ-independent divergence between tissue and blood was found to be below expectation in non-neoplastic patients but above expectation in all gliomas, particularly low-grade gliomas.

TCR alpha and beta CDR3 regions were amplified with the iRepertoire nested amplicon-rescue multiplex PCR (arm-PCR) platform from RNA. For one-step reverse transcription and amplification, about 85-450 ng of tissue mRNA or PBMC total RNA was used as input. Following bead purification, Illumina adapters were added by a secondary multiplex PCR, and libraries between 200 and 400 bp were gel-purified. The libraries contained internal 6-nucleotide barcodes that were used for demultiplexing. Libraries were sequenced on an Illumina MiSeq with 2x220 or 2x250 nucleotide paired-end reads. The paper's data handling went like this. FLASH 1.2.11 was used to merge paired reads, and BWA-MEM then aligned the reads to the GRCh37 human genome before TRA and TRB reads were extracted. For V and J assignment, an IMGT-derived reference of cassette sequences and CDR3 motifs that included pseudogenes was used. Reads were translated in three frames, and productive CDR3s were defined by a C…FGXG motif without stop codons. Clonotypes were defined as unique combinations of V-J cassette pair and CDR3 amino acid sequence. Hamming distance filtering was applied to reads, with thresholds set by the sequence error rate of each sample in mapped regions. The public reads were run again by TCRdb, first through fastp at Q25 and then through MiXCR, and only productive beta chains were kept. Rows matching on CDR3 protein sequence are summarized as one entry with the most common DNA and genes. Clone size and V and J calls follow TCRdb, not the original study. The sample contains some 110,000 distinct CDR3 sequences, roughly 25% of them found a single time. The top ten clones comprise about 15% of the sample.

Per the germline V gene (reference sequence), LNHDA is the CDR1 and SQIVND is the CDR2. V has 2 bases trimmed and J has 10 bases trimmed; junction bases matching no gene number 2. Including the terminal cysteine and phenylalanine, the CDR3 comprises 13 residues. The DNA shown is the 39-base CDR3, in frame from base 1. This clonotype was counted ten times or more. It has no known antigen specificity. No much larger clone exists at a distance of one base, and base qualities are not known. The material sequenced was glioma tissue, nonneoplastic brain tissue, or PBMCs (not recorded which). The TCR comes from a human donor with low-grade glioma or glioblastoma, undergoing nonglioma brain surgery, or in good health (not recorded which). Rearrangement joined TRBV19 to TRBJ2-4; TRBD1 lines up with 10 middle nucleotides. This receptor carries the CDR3 CASSIPGQGIQYF. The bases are TGTGCCAGTAGTATACCGGGACAGGGGATTCAGTACTTC.